Listed below are T cell receptor beta chains from one sample, sequenced in a study of T cell responses to AZD1222 COVID-19 vaccine. The protocol was immunoSEQ multiplex PCR, while the TCRdb copy is restricted to in-frame clones and leaves out a portion. The sample holds over 85,000 clones; less than 90% are singletons and the top ten take around 1.7%. The material was peripheral blood, obtained on day 0 of AZD1222 vaccination. The receptors were sampled from an adult in good health. Both conserved end residues are part of each CDR3. D genes are given only for firm matches. Clone size is not always given. Where it is, it says once, few, many or a class for expanded clones.

J,D,length,V,size,DNA,CDR3
TRBJ2-7,TRBD1,13,TRBV11-2,NA,TGTGCCAGCAGCCCCCGGACAGGGAACGAGCAGTACTTC,CASSPRTGNEQYF
TRBJ1-5,TRBD1,15,TRBV5-1,NA,TGCGCCAGCAGCTCGGGACAGGGTGGCAATCAGCCCCAGCATTTT,CASSSGQGGNQPQHF
TRBJ2-7,TRBD2,18,TRBV27,NA,TGTGCCAGCAGTTTAAGGGACAACCCGGGACTAGCGGTTTACGAGCAGTACTTC,CASSLRDNPGLAVYEQYF
TRBJ2-3,NA,14,TRBV18,NA,TGTGCCAGCTCACCATTTACGGTCACAGATACGCAGTATTTT,CASSPFTVTDTQYF
TRBJ2-5,TRBD1,17,TRBV24-1,NA,TGTGCCACCAGTGAACCGGGACAGGGGGCTGGTCAAGAGACCCAGTACTTC,CATSEPGQGAGQETQYF
TRBJ1-5,NA,14,TRBV9,NA,TGTGCCAGCAGCGTAGGGGGTAGCAATCAGCCCCAGCATTTT,CASSVGGSNQPQHF
TRBJ1-2,TRBD1,13,TRBV6-5,NA,TGTGCCAGCACCAGGACAGGGATCTATGGCTACACCTTC,CASTRTGIYGYTF
TRBJ2-2,NA,16,TRBV5-4,NA,TGTGCCAGCAGCCCGACGACAGGCTTAACCACCGGGGAGCTGTTTTTT,CASSPTTGLTTGELFF
TRBJ1-1,NA,15,TRBV27,NA,TGTGCCAGCAGTTTGTACCGGACCTCGGGCACTGAAGCTTTCTTT,CASSLYRTSGTEAFF
TRBJ2-4,TRBD2,15,TRBV5-1,NA,TGCGCCAGCAGCTTCGGGACTAGCGGGACTGAAAAATGGTACTTC,CASSFGTSGTEKWYF
TRBJ2-7,TRBD1,13,TRBV3-1/TRBV3-2,NA,TGTGCCAGCAGCCACCGACAGGGGTGGGAGCAGTACTTC,CASSHRQGWEQYF
TRBJ1-2,TRBD1,13,TRBV6-5,NA,TGTGCCAGCAGGAAAAGACAGGGTGTCGGCTACACCTTC,CASRKRQGVGYTF
TRBJ2-3,TRBD2,18,TRBV7-9,once,TGTGCCAGCCGTAGGGGACTAGCGGGAGCGGTGGGCACAGATACGCAGTATTTT,CASRRGLAGAVGTDTQYF
TRBJ2-3,TRBD1,18,TRBV24-1,NA,TGTGCCACCAGTGGGGCGAACGGGACAGGGGCCCGCACAGATACGCAGTATTTT,CATSGANGTGARTDTQYF
TRBJ2-1,TRBD2,17,TRBV5-1,NA,TGCGCCAGCAGCATAGAGGGACTAGCGAGCTCCTACAATGAGCAGTTCTTC,CASSIEGLASSYNEQFF